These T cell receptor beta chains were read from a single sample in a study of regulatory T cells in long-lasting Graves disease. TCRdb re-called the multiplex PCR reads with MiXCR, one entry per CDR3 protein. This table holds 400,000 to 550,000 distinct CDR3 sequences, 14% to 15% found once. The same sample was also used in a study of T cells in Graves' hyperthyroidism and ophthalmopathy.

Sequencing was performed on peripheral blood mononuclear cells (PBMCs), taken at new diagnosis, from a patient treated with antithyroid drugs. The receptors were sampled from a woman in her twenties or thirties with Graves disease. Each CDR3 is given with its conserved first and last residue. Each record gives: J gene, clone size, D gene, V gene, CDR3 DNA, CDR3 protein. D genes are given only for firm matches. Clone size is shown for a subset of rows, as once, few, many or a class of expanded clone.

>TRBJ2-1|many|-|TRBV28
TGTGCCAGCAGTTTCGGCAGGACCTACAATGAGCAGTTCTTC
CASSFGRTYNEQFF
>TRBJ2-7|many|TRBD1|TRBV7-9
TGTGCCAGCAGCTTAGCCCCGGGACAGGAGAACTCCTACGAGCAGTACTTC
CASSLAPGQENSYEQYF
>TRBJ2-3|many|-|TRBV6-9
TGTGCCAGCAGTTACAACAGGGATGAGGGCACAGATACGCAGTATTTT
CASSYNRDEGTDTQYF
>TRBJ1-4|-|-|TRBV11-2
TGTGCCAGCAGCTGGTGGGGGGAAATAAATGAAAAACTGTTTTTT
CASSWWGEINEKLFF
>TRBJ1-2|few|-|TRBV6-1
TGTGCCAGCAATGCGGTAGGGGTGGGGGGCTACACCTTC
CASNAVGVGGYTF
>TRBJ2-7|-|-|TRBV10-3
TGTGCCATCAGGATCGTCGGGGACGGGTCCTACGAGCAGTACTTC
CAIRIVGDGSYEQYF
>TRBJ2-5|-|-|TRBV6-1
TGTGCCAGCTCTACTAGGGACCAGGGGGGGGGAACCCAGTACTTC
CASSTRDQGGGTQYF
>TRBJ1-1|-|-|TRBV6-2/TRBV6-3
TGTGCCAGCAGTTACACAACAAGGAACACTGAAGCTTTCTTT
CASSYTTRNTEAFF
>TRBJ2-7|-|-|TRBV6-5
TGTGCCAGCAGTTACGAGGGGGGGGCGAAGCGCTACGAGCAGTACTTC
CASSYEGGAKRYEQYF
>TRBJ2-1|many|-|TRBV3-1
TGTGCCAGCAGCCAAGTGAGGGACATGCAGTTCTTC
CASSQVRDMQFF